This entry concerns a single T cell receptor beta chain. Antigen: not known. Deletions cut 6 bases from V and 3 bases from J, with 11 bases between. CDR3 length: 13 amino acids. Using unique molecular identifiers, the investigators prepared the TCRbeta library. TCRdb ran MiXCR on the PCR reads and lists one entry per CDR3 protein. The data contain 800,000 to 1,000,000 distinct CDR3 sequences, about 26% of them singletons. This record belongs to a study of T-cell reconstitution after alpha-beta-depleted transplantation in children. Study results and caveats: It was reported that alpha-beta T cells came from several hundred expanded graft clones (about two months after transplant).

This specimen consisted of PBMCs, mostly from graft donor cells, obtained 360 days after TCRalphabeta/CD19-depleted stem cell transplant. The receptor was isolated from a boy younger than two who had a stem cell transplant for SCID, so the T cells may come from the graft donor. V usage is TRBV12-3 or TRBV12-4 and J usage is TRBJ1-2; D call uncertain. The CDR3 is CASSLTEHYGYTF. The CDR3 DNA is TGTGCCAGCAGCCTTACAGAACACTATGGCTACACCTTC.